Shown below are 21 T cell receptor beta chains from a single sample sequenced in a study of cytomegalovirus exposure and HLA in healthy donors. Use of 60 Vbeta and 13 Jbeta primers characterized the PCR. Assay: immunoSEQ multiplex PCR; the TCRdb copy retains only in-frame clones and omits some. The sample includes about 140,000 clones, nearly 90% of them seen just once. Material for sequencing was PBMCs. These receptors were collected from a woman aged 40 to 50 in good health and CMV-seronegative.

This clone was found once. The CDR3 loop reads CASSFQLAGVGDTQYF. In DNA form, the CDR3 reads TGTGCCAGCAGCTTCCAACTAGCGGGGGTGGGAGATACGCAGTATTTT. The chain carries TRBV11-3 and TRBJ2-3, with 11 bases identical to TRBD2. The germline V gene encodes CDR1 SGHNT and CDR2 YENEEA. CDR3 length: 16 amino acids. V was pared by 3 bases and J by 5 bases, with 7 bases of the junction left unmatched.

The J gene is TRBJ2-1, the V gene TRBV19; weak D call: TRBD2 (5 bases). Germline assignment: CDR1 LNHDA and CDR2 SQIVND (reference sequence). The CDR3 extends over 15 amino acids. Trimming shortened V by 3 bases and J by 7 bases, and 16 bases separated the two germline ends. CDR3 in DNA: TGTGCCAGTAGTATCCTCCTAGCCGCCGGGAATGAGCAGTTCTTC. It is translated as CASSILLAAGNEQFF.

The chain uses TRBV7-9 and TRBJ1-4; 8 nucleotides align to TRBD1. The CDR3 runs to 17 residues. Germline-derived CDR1 and CDR2 are SEHNR and FQNEAQ (reference sequence). V shed 1 base, J shed 2 bases, and the junction held 6 bases outside the gene matches. CDR3 loop: CASSLGAGGFTNEKLFF. DNA for the CDR3: TGTGCCAGCAGCTTAGGTGCAGGGGGCTTCACTAATGAAAAACTGTTTTTT.

The CDR3 DNA reads TGTGCCAGCAGTCCACCTCAGGGAATGCACACTGAAGCTTTCTTT. It translates to CASSPPQGMHTEAFF. V and J are TRBV28 and TRBJ1-1, with D possibly being TRBD1 (5 bases). Looked up from germline, CDR1 is MDHEN and CDR2 is SYDVKM. This CDR3 contains 15 residues. V lost 5 bases, J lost 3 bases, and 16 bases lay in between.

J is TRBJ2-5 and V is TRBV29-1; no reliable D call. The end of the DNA aligns better with TRBJ2-7, so the J call may be wrong. The germline V gene encodes CDR1 SQVTM and CDR2 ANQGSEA. The CDR3 is made up of 13 amino acids. In DNA, the CDR3 is TGCAGCGCTGGTAGCCCAGACTCCTACGAGCAGTACTTC. Protein product: CSAGSPDSYEQYF.

The chain couples TRBV6-1 to TRBJ2-7; 11 positions match TRBD2. Trimming took 5 bases from V and 5 from J; bases not matched to a gene: 8. Germline assignment: CDR1 MNHNS and CDR2 SASEGT. CDR3 length equals 15 residues. The CDR3 DNA reads TGTGCCAGCAGTCGTAGCGGGAGGGCCGACGACGAGCAGTACTTC. This gives the protein CASSRSGRADDEQYF.

CDR3 sequence reads: CASSEPREQYF. In DNA, the CDR3 is TGTGCCAGCAGTGAACCGAGAGAGCAGTACTTC. The rearrangement uses TRBV6-1 and TRBJ2-7; no reliable D call. Per germline, CDR1 MNHNS and CDR2 SASEGT. The CDR3 is 11 residues long. Between the trimmed V and J ends, which lost 2 bases and 7 bases, there was a span of 6 bases.

This clone was counted a single time. The chain couples TRBV7-9 to TRBJ1-3; D is undetermined. Germline-derived CDR1 and CDR2 are SEHNR and FQNEAQ (reference sequence). The CDR3 has 14 residues. V was shortened by 3 bases and J by 5 bases, with 11 bases between the two germline ends. This CDR3 is CASSFGGNRNTIYF. CDR3 DNA: TGTGCCAGCAGCTTCGGAGGGAACCGAAACACCATATATTTT. The full variable domain, with the rest looked up from reference TRBV7-9 and TRBJ1-3, is DTGVSQNPRHKITKRGQNVTFRCDPISEHNRLYWYRQTLGQGPEFLTYFQNEAQLEKSRLLSDRFSAERPKGSFSTLEIQRTEQGDSAMYLCASSFGGNRNTIYFGEGSWLTVV.

The chain is built from TRBV2 and TRBJ2-5, with D tentatively TRBD1 (5 bases). V was trimmed by 6 bases and J by 9 bases, leaving 14 bases between them. This CDR3 region has 12 residues. CDR1 and CDR2 from the germline V gene are SNHLY and FYNNEI. The DNA of the CDR3 is TGTGCCAGCAGGCCGGATATAGGGGCCCAGTACTTC. It codes for CASRPDIGAQYF. The full variable domain, in which reference TRBV2 and TRBJ2-5 provide the parts outside the CDR3, is EPEVTQTPSHQVTQMGQEVILRCVPISNHLYFYWYRQILGQKVEFLVSFYNNEISEKSEIFDDQFSVERPDGSNFTLKIRSTKLEDSAMYFCASRPDIGAQYFGPGTRLLVL.

Concerning this clone: A junction boundary mismatches the germline segment, possibly from a read error. The chain combines TRBV19 with TRBJ1-2; TRBD1 might be the D (6 bases). The germline gives CDR1 LNHDA, CDR2 SQIVND (reference sequence). This CDR3 spans 14 amino acids. The CDR3 nucleotides read TGTGCCAGTAGCATAGGGGGACACTCCTATGGCTACACCTTC. It yields the protein CASSIGGHSYGYTF. Drawing the rest from reference TRBV19 and TRBJ1-2, the complete variable domain is DGGITQSPKYLFRKEGQNVTLSCEQNLNHDAMYWYRQDPGQGLRLIYYSQIVNDFQKGDIAEGYSVSREKKESFPLTVTSAQKNPTAFYLCASSIGGHSYGYTFGSGTRLTVV.

The chain joins TRBV4-2 to TRBJ2-1, with a tentative D call TRBD2 (6 bases). V lost 0 bases, J lost 4 bases, and 13 bases lay in between. The CDR3 is made up of 16 amino acids. Germline V gene data show CDR1 as LGHNA and CDR2 as YNFKEQ. This CDR3 is CASSQELAEGYNEQFF. CDR3 nucleotides: TGTGCCAGCAGCCAAGAATTAGCGGAGGGATACAATGAGCAGTTCTTC.

This rearrangement joins TRBV28 to TRBJ2-3, with 11 bases aligning to TRBD2. The CDR3 extends over 15 amino acids. V lost 6 bases, J lost 7 bases, and 9 bases stayed unmatched. Germline CDR1 is MDHEN and CDR2 is SYDVKM. CDR3: CASSARLAGLNTQYF. In DNA, the CDR3 is TGTGCCAGCAGCGCCAGACTAGCGGGATTGAATACGCAGTATTTT.

The chain links TRBV21-1 to TRBJ2-2; the table gives TRBD2 as D, unverified against the DNA. TRBV21-1 corresponds to a pseudogene. The CDR3 is 16 amino acids. CDR3: CASSKFGGDNTGELFF. The CDR3 region has the DNA TGTGCCAGCAGCAAGTTTGGGGGGGATAACACCGGGGAGCTGTTTTTT.

V usage is TRBV10-3 and J usage is TRBJ2-2, with 10 bases that match TRBD2. J gave up 4 bases and V 7 bases, and 9 bases lay outside the gene matches. CDR3 length equals 16 residues. Germline CDR1 ENHRY, CDR2 SYGVKD. The chain's CDR3 is CAIIRTSGFGTGELFF. CDR3 DNA: TGTGCCATCATCAGGACTAGCGGTTTTGGCACCGGGGAGCTGTTTTTT.

The CDR3 spells CASSFYGDSLDNEQFF. The CDR3 DNA follows: TGCGCCAGCAGCTTTTACGGGGACAGTCTAGACAATGAGCAGTTCTTC. The V and J genes are TRBV5-1 and TRBJ2-1; 7 bases are shared with TRBD1. The V segment lost 2 bases and the J segment 5 bases; nucleotides outside the gene matches: 10. Germline V gene data show CDR1 as SGHRS and CDR2 as YFSETQ. The CDR3 spans 16 residues.

The genes are TRBV18 and TRBJ2-7; 11 nucleotides match TRBD1. The CDR3 contains 15 residues. The J segment lost 2 bases and the V segment lost 4 bases, leaving 4 bases of the junction unmatched. Germline CDR1 reads KGHSH; CDR2 reads LQKENI. The CDR3 is CASSRDRGATYEQYF. The CDR3 coding sequence is TGTGCCAGCTCACGGGACAGGGGGGCAACCTACGAGCAGTACTTC.

This rearrangement joins TRBV6-4 to TRBJ1-5; D unclear. Deletions cut 0 bases from V and 7 bases from J, with 10 bases between. This CDR3 is built from 14 residues. Germline values: CDR1 MRHNA, CDR2 SNTAGT. The CDR3 sequence is CASSDSAGGQPQHF. CDR3 nucleotide sequence: TGTGCCAGCAGTGACTCGGCGGGAGGGCAGCCCCAGCATTTT.

This chain joins TRBV19 and TRBJ2-4; D gene unclear. This CDR3 is 13 amino acids long. Germline-derived CDR1 and CDR2 are LNHDA and SQIVND (reference sequence). V was shortened by 6 bases and J by 2 bases, with 8 bases between the two germline ends. The CDR3 DNA reads as TGTGCCAGTAGCTTCTACCCCAAAAACATTCAGTACTTC. This encodes CASSFYPKNIQYF.

This clone was recorded once. This chain connects TRBV28 to TRBJ2-2; 10 nucleotides agree with TRBD2. This CDR3 spans 16 amino acids. With 1 base clipped from V and 7 bases from J, the junction kept 6 bases outside the gene matches. The germline CDR1 and CDR2 sequences are MDHEN and SYDVKM. CDR3 sequence reads: CASSLFTSGTVGELFF. CDR3 nucleotides: TGTGCCAGCAGTTTATTTACTAGCGGGACGGTCGGGGAGCTGTTTTTT.

The chain uses TRBV5-4 and TRBJ2-1, with TRBD1 matching 7 bases. This CDR3 has 15 amino acids. In germline, CDR1 is SGHNT, CDR2 YYREEE (reference sequence). V lost 3 bases to trimming and J lost 5 bases; unmatched junction nucleotides: 8. The CDR3 loop reads CASSSPGQLHNEQFF. DNA for the CDR3: TGTGCCAGCAGCTCCCCGGGACAGTTACACAATGAGCAGTTCTTC.

The CDR3 DNA reads as TGTGCCAGCAGCTTGCTGACGGGAGACCGGGAGCAGTTCTTC. It encodes CASSLLTGDREQFF. The chain uses TRBV7-9 and TRBJ2-1, with D maybe TRBD2 (6 bases). CDR1 and CDR2 from the germline V gene are SEHNR and FQNEAQ (reference sequence). The CDR3 runs 14 residues. V lost 3 bases and J lost 10, with 16 bases in between.